Listed below are T cell receptor beta chains from one sample, sequenced in a study of early T cells in non-severe SARS-CoV-2 infection. MiXCR was run by TCRdb on the 5' RACE reads, yielding one entry per CDR3 protein. The table includes roughly 80,000 distinct CDR3 sequences, 11% detected once. Sequenced material: whole blood, taken at baseline. The receptor set was obtained from an adult who was a healthcare worker with PCR-confirmed SARS-CoV-2 infection or an uninfected control (not recorded which). CDR3s include the opening cysteine and the closing phenylalanine or tryptophan.

V gene: TRBV28; CDR3 protein: CASSFPRLISGRNTIYF
V gene: TRBV3-1; CDR3 protein: CASSQDRASRKNTDTQYF
V gene: TRBV6-2/TRBV6-3; CDR3 protein: CASRTVGTEAFF
V gene: TRBV6-2/TRBV6-3; CDR3 protein: CASSSRGHTEAFF
V gene: TRBV11-2; CDR3 protein: CASSLVGREFGANVLTF
V gene: TRBV5-4; CDR3 protein: CASSFTRGDTEAFF
V gene: TRBV4-1; CDR3 protein: CASSGGPTEAFF
V gene: TRBV7-9; CDR3 protein: CASSLELRTDTQYF
V gene: TRBV4-1; CDR3 protein: CASSQDSLGGVSTDTQYF
V gene: TRBV28; CDR3 protein: CASSFSGGNTIYF
V gene: TRBV20-1; CDR3 protein: CSARGQGNQPQHF
V gene: TRBV20-1; CDR3 protein: CSARDLRRGGSFGYTF
V gene: TRBV3-1; CDR3 protein: CASSQARVTEAFF
V gene: TRBV10-3; CDR3 protein: CAISDNRNYGYTF
V gene: TRBV20-1; CDR3 protein: CSARDPAGLTDTQYF
V gene: TRBV6-6; CDR3 protein: CASSYRQTRSNQPQHF
V gene: TRBV28; CDR3 protein: CASSLGQPQHF
V gene: TRBV10-1; CDR3 protein: CASSPFGGPTEAFF
V gene: TRBV4-3; CDR3 protein: CASSQVRYYGYTF
V gene: TRBV3-1; CDR3 protein: CASSQEIRRNDDTQYF
V gene: TRBV29-1; CDR3 protein: CSVVVTANIQYF
V gene: TRBV7-3; CDR3 protein: CASSLKANTGELFF
V gene: TRBV6-6; CDR3 protein: CASSPRGVEMNTEAFF
V gene: TRBV6-2/TRBV6-3; CDR3 protein: CASSYLDGPYEQYF
V gene: TRBV11-1; CDR3 protein: CASSSDNQPQHF
V gene: TRBV20-1; CDR3 protein: CSARQTGDRGKLFF
V gene: TRBV28; CDR3 protein: CAHTGGPWDEQFF
V gene: TRBV7-2; CDR3 protein: CASSLNLIGVLLF
V gene: TRBV10-1; CDR3 protein: CASSDEAGNQYEQYF
V gene: TRBV19; CDR3 protein: CASSSSGDRDQPQHF
V gene: TRBV11-2; CDR3 protein: CASSLEKTGFAF
V gene: TRBV6-6; CDR3 protein: CASRIASGAANYGYTF
V gene: TRBV4-1; CDR3 protein: CASSQEKTSYNEQFF